A single sample gave rise to the 11 T cell receptor beta chains below, sequenced in a study of neoadjuvant anti-PD-1 for oral cavity cancer. Repertoires were generated with immunoSEQ multiplex PCR, while TCRdb's copy carries only in-frame clones and drops some. The table shows more than 15,000 clones, with about three fifths occurring only once. The sequencing used PBMCs, collected before nivolumab (anti-PD-1) treatment. The receptors shown here come from a person aged 40 to 85 with oral cavity squamous cell carcinoma.

The chain has TRBV11-2 and TRBJ1-5; D ambiguous. This CDR3 has 14 amino acids. The V and J ends lost 1 base and 3 bases respectively, with 7 bases between them. Per the germline V gene, CDR1 is SGHAT and CDR2 is FQNNGV. CDR3 sequence (DNA): TGTGCCAGCAGCTTAGGGCAGGCCAATCAGCCCCAGCATTTT. Encoded protein: CASSLGQANQPQHF.

This clone was picked up a small number of times. This sequence joins TRBV28 and TRBJ2-6, with D perhaps matching TRBD2 (6 bases). The CDR3 sequence is 16 residues long. V lost 7 bases and J lost 0, with 13 bases in between. CDR1 is MDHEN and CDR2 is SYDVKM in the germline V gene. The chain's CDR3 is CASTLGGFSGANVLTF. The CDR3 DNA reads as TGTGCCAGCACCCTGGGGGGTTTCTCTGGGGCCAACGTCCTGACTTTC.

This clone was counted between two and nine times. This chain links TRBV10-1 with TRBJ2-3, with 11 nucleotides matching TRBD2. J gave up 6 bases and V 4 bases, and 6 bases lay outside the gene matches. This CDR3 region has 15 residues. The V gene's germline CDR1 is WNHNN and CDR2 SYGVQD (reference sequence). Here the CDR3 DNA reads TGCGCCAGCAGTGCTCTAGCGGGAGGACAGGATACGCAGTATTTT. Protein sequence: CASSALAGGQDTQYF.

J is TRBJ2-1 and V is TRBV25-1, with 12 positions matching TRBD2. Germline values: CDR1 MGHDK, CDR2 SYGVNS. The V segment lost 0 bases and the J segment 5 bases; nucleotides outside the gene matches: 5. This CDR3 is built from 17 residues. This CDR3 reads CASSEYPLAGGNNEQFF. The DNA of the CDR3 is TGTGCCAGCAGTGAATACCCACTAGCGGGAGGTAACAATGAGCAGTTCTTC.

This clone has just a few counts. The V gene is TRBV6-1, the J gene TRBJ2-2; D perhaps matches TRBD2 (6 bases). Between the trimmed V and J ends, which lost 3 bases and 6 bases, there was a span of 11 bases. Germline CDR1 reads MNHNS; CDR2 reads SASEGT. The CDR3 is made up of 14 amino acids. The CDR3 loop is CASSEEGLAGELFF. As DNA, the CDR3 is TGTGCCAGCAGTGAGGAGGGGCTAGCCGGGGAGCTGTTTTTT.

This clone was counted a single time. The genes are TRBV29-1 and TRBJ1-5, with D perhaps TRBD1 (5 bases). This CDR3 spans 13 amino acids. Germline loops: CDR1 SQVTM, CDR2 ANQGSEA. With 4 bases removed from V and 7 bases from J, the gap between germline ends came to 14 bases. The CDR3: CSVVKAEGQPQHF. The CDR3 nucleotides read TGCAGCGTTGTAAAAGCAGAGGGGCAGCCCCAGCATTTT.

The chain couples TRBV15 to TRBJ2-5; no clear D. The V and J ends lost 3 bases and 5 bases respectively, with 10 bases between them. The CDR3 is made up of 13 amino acids. CDR1 and CDR2 (germline): LNHNV, YYDKDF (reference sequence). For the CDR3, the DNA is TGTGCCACCAGCAGTCGCAGAGCGGAGACCCAGTACTTC. Translated: CATSSRRAETQYF.

The gene calls are TRBV6-5 and TRBJ2-3, with 7 bases lining up with TRBD2. J gave up 1 base and V 5 bases, and 3 bases lay outside the gene matches. The CDR3 is 14 amino acids. Looked up from germline, CDR1 is MNHEY and CDR2 is SVGAGI. Here the CDR3 DNA reads TGTGCCAGCAGTAGCACTAGCGGCACAGATACGCAGTATTTT. Its protein is CASSSTSGTDTQYF.

The gene calls are TRBV19 and TRBJ2-2, with 8 bases fitting TRBD2. V lost 7 bases, J lost 0 bases, and 4 bases stayed unmatched. Germline CDR1 is LNHDA and CDR2 is SQIVND (reference sequence). The CDR3 sequence is 15 residues long. The CDR3 sequence: CASTSGPANTGELFF. The CDR3 DNA reads TGTGCCAGTACTAGCGGGCCCGCGAACACCGGGGAGCTGTTTTTT.

The gene calls are TRBV19 and TRBJ1-5, with D unresolved. The germline V gene has CDR1 LNHDA and CDR2 SQIVND (reference sequence). Trimming shortened V by 6 bases and J by 2 bases, and 14 bases separated the two germline ends. The CDR3 contains 15 residues. This CDR3 is CASRLAAERNQPQHF. Written as DNA, the CDR3 is TGTGCCAGTAGGCTAGCCGCCGAGCGCAATCAGCCCCAGCATTTT. The entire variable domain, with the rest obtained from reference TRBV19 and TRBJ1-5, is as follows: DGGITQSPKYLFRKEGQNVTLSCEQNLNHDAMYWYRQDPGQGLRLIYYSQIVNDFQKGDIAEGYSVSREKKESFPLTVTSAQKNPTAFYLCASRLAAERNQPQHFGDGTRLSIL.

V usage is TRBV5-6 and J usage is TRBJ2-1, with TRBD1 identical over 7 bases. Germline loops: CDR1 SGHDT, CDR2 YYEEEE. Trimming at V came to 4 bases and at J to 5 bases, leaving 12 bases not matched to a gene. The CDR3 runs 16 residues. The CDR3 DNA sequence: TGTGCCAGCAGCCTGAGGGGGCCTTCTAAAAACAATGAGCAGTTCTTC. Protein sequence: CASSLRGPSKNNEQFF.